This TCR beta chain was identified during a study of spatial heterogeneity in lung cancer. Time point given: sample taken at primary tumor resection. Whole RNA was taken from tumor, nontumor lung or frozen PBMC; it was then sequenced unsorted. Untreated early-stage non-small cell lung cancer patients, 55 to 85 in total, were the donors. Every TCR cDNA molecule carried a tag that served as a unique molecular identifier. In TCRdb, the 5' RACE reads were re-called with MiXCR into one record per CDR3 protein. The data hold approximately 22,000 distinct CDR3 sequences, with roughly 4.6% observed a single time. Study-wide results and limits: At tumor resection, ubiquitous expanded TCRs were detected in blood more often than later.

This clonotype came up many times. What it binds is not known. The input for sequencing was PBMCs, taken at surgery. The sequence derives from a male donor with early-stage non-small cell lung cancer.

This CDR3 is CSVGLAGEGETQYF. In nucleotides, the CDR3 is TGCAGCGTTGGACTAGCGGGAGAAGGAGAGACCCAGTACTTC. This rearrangement joins TRBV29-1 to TRBJ2-5, with 12 positions matching TRBD2. CDR3 size: 14 residues. Trimming removed 4 bases from V and 4 bases from J; junction bases left unmatched: 4. The germline V gene has CDR1 SQVTM and CDR2 ANQGSEA. Full variable domain (outside the CDR3, taken from reference TRBV29-1 and TRBJ2-5): SAVISQKPSRDICQRGTSLTIQCQVDSQVTMMFWYRQQPGQSLTLIATANQGSEATYESGFVIDKFPISRPNLTFSTLTVSNMSPEDSSIYLCSVGLAGEGETQYFGPGTRLLVL.